This TCR beta chain was recorded in a study of a mutant IDH1 vaccine in newly diagnosed glioma. Overall study: In weeks 1, 3, 5, 7, 11, 15, 19 and 23, patients were vaccinated.

TCRdb keeps only in-frame clones here, not all; method: immunoSEQ multiplex PCR. Of 60,000 or so clones in the sample, around 89% were seen once. Specified time point: week 5, during vaccination. Topical imiquimod accompanied each vaccine dose, which consisted of 300 ug of mutant IDH1 20-mer peptide. Germline V CDR1 and CDR2: DFQATT, SNEGSKA (reference sequence). Trimming shortened V by 1 base and J by 8 bases, and 8 bases separated the two germline ends. This CDR3 region has 11 residues. With regard to this clone: Its target is not known.

Source: PBMCs, taken from a glioma patient whose treatment included an IDH1 peptide vaccine. The clonotype originates from a woman aged 40 to 50 with glioma. This chain connects TRBV20-1 to TRBJ1-2; D remains unclear. The CDR3 DNA reads TGCAGTGCTAGAGTCTCGGCCGGCTACACCTTC. Protein sequence: CSARVSAGYTF.